This TCR beta chain was profiled in a study of cytomegalovirus exposure and HLA in healthy donors. The germline V gene has CDR1 MNHEY and CDR2 SVGAGI. The V and J ends lost 2 bases and 7 bases respectively, with 11 bases between them. The CDR3 loop spans 13 amino acids. Primers: 60 Vbeta forward and 13 Jbeta reverse. Assay: immunoSEQ multiplex PCR; the TCRdb copy retains only in-frame clones and omits some. The sample holds about 140,000 clones, 75% to 85% seen once. As for this clone: Its specificity is not known.

General study results and limits: It was only CMV serostatus that was available as immune exposure information.

The TCR originated in a man aged 35-49 years in good health and CMV-seronegative. Sample: PBMCs. The V gene is TRBV6-5, the J gene TRBJ1-1, with D unclear. The DNA of the CDR3 is TGTGCCAGCAGTTACCCCGGGGAGGGTGAAGCTTTCTTT. Translated: CASSYPGEGEAFF.